This TCR beta chain derives from a study of cytomegalovirus exposure and HLA in healthy donors. Study-wide points: Later work showed greater clonal expansion in HLA-associated TCR beta chains than in equally common others.

The PCR was carried out with 60 Vbeta primers and 13 Jbeta primers. Assay: immunoSEQ multiplex PCR; the TCRdb copy retains only in-frame clones and omits some. Of 150,000 to 200,000 clones listed, 82% are singletons. The V and J ends lost 3 bases and 5 bases, in that order; junction bases with no gene match: 2. CDR3 length: 14 residues. From germline, CDR1 is LNHNV and CDR2 YYDKDF (reference sequence). For this clone: Its antigen is unknown. Other nucleotide sequences in the sample specify the same CDR3.

The chain recombines TRBV15 with TRBJ1-5; 9 bases line up with TRBD1. The origin of this receptor is a girl aged 2-10 years in good health and CMV-seropositive. The sequenced sample was PBMCs. The CDR3: CATSRGTGYQPQHF. In DNA form, the CDR3 reads TGTGCCACCAGCAGGGGGACAGGGTATCAGCCCCAGCATTTT. Variable domain in full (rest from reference TRBV15 and TRBJ1-5): DAMVIQNPRYQVTQFGKPVTLSCSQTLNHNVMYWYQQKSSQAPKLLFHYYDKDFNNEADTPDNFQSRRPNTSFCFLDIRSPGLGDTAMYLCATSRGTGYQPQHFGDGTRLSIL.